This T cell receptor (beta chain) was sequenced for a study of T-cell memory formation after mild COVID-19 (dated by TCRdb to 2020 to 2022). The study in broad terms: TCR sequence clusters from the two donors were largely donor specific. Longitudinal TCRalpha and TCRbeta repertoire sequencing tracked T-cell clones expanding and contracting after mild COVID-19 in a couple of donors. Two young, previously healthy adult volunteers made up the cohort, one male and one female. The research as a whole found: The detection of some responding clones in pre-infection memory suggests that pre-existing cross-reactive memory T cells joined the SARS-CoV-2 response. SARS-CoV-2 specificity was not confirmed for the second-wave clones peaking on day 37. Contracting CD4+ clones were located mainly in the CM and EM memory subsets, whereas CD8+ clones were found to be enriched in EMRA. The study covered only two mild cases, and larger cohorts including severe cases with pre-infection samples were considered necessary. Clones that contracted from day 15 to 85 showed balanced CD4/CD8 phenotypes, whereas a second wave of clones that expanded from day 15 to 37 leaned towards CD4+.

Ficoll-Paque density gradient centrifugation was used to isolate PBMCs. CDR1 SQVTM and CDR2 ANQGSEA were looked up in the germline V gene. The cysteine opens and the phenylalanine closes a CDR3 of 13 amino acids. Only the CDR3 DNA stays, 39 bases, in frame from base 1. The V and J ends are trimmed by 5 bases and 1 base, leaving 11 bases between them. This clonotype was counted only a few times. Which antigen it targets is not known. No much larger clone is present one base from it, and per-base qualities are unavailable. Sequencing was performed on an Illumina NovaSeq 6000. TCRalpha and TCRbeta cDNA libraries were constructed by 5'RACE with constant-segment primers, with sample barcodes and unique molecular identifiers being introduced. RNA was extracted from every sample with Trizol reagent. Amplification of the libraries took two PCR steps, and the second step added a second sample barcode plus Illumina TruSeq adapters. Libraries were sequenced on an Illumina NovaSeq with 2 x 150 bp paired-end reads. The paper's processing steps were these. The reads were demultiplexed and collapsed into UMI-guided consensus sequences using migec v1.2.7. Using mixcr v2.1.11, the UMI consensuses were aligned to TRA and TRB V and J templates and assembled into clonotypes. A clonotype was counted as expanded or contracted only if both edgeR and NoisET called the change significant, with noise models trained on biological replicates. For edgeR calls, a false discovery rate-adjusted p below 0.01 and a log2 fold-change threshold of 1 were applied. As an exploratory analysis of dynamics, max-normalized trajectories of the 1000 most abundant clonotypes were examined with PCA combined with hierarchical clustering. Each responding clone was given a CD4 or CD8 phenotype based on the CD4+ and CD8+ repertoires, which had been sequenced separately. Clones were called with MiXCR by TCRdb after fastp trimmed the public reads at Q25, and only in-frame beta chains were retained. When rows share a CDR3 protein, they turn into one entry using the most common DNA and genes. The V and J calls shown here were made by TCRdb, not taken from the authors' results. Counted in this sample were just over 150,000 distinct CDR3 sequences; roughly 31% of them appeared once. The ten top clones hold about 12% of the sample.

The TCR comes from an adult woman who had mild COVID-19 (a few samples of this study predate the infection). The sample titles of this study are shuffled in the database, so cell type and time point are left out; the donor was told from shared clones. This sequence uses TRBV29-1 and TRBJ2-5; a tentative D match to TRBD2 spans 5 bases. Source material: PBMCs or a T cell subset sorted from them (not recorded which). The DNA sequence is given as TGCAGCGTTCCCGGAGGTTCCCAAGAGACCCAGTACTTC. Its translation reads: CSVPGGSQETQYF.